Shown below are 3 T cell receptor beta chains from a single sample sequenced in a study of cytomegalovirus exposure and HLA in healthy donors. The PCR ran on 60 Vbeta and 13 Jbeta primers. Clones were sequenced by immunoSEQ multiplex PCR, and TCRdb holds only the in-frame ones, with some missing. Of 180,000 or so clones listed, around three quarters are singletons. The source material was PBMCs. The receptors were sampled from a woman aged 25 to 39 in good health and CMV-seronegative.

The genes are TRBV29-1 and TRBJ1-1; D not resolved. V dropped 5 bases and J dropped 4 bases, with 14 bases sitting between them. Germline V gene sequence: CDR1 SQVTM, CDR2 ANQGSEA. There are 13 residues in the CDR3. The CDR3 nucleotides read TGCAGCGTTCGTGCGCGGCTGGGCACTGAAGCTTTCTTT. Protein sequence: CSVRARLGTEAFF.

The genes are TRBV11-1 and TRBJ2-1; a weak D match, TRBD2 (5 bases). The CDR3 is made up of 15 amino acids. V lost 2 bases, J lost 3 bases, and 11 bases lay in between. Looked up from germline, CDR1 is SGHAT and CDR2 is FQDESV (reference sequence). The CDR3 DNA reads as TGTGCCAGCAGCTTATCGGTAGCGTTCTACAATGAGCAGTTCTTC. This translates into CASSLSVAFYNEQFF.

This chain connects TRBV5-1 to TRBJ2-2; 8 nucleotides line up with TRBD2. The CDR3 contains 19 residues. The V gene end was trimmed by 1 base and the J gene end by 0 bases; junction bases not matched to a gene: 11. Germline CDR1 is SGHRS and CDR2 is YFSETQ. The CDR3 is CASSLYSAGAMANTGELFF. CDR3 sequence (DNA): TGCGCCAGCAGCTTGTATTCAGCGGGGGCGATGGCGAACACCGGGGAGCTGTTTTTT.